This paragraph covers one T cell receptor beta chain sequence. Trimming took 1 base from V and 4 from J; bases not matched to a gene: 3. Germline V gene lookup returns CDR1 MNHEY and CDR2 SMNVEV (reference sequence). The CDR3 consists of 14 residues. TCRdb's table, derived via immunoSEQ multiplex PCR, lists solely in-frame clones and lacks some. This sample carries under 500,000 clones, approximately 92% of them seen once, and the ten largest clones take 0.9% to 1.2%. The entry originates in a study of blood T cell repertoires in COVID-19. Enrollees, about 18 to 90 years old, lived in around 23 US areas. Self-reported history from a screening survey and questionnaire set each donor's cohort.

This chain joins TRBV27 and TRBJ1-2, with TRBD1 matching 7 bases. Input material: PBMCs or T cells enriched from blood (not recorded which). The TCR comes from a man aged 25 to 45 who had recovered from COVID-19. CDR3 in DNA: TGTGCCAGCAGTTTATACGGGGACAGCTATGGCTACACCTTC. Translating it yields CASSLYGDSYGYTF.